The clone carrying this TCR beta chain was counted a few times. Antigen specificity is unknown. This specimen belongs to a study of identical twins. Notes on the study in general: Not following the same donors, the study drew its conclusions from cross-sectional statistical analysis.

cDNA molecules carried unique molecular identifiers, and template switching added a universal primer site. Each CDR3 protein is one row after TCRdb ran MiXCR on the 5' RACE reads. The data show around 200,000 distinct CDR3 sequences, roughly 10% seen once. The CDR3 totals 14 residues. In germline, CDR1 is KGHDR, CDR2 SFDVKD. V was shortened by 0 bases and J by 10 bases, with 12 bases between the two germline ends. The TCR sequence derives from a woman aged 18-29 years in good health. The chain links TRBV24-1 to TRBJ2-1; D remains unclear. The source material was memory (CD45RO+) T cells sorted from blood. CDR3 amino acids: CATSDLPPSSEQFF. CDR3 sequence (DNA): TGTGCCACCAGTGATTTGCCTCCCTCGAGCGAGCAGTTCTTC.